These 24 T cell receptor beta chains were sequenced from one sample in a study of shared clonotypes between healthy human individuals. Libraries were prepared by immunoSEQ multiplex PCR; TCRdb keeps only in-frame clonotypes and omits some of them. In the table there are about 490,000 clones, roughly 80% of which are singletons. What was sequenced was PBMCs. Receptors originate from a woman between 35 and 50 years old in good health. Some clones in this sample may be carry-over from other donors' samples.

This clone came up once. This chain joins TRBV18 and TRBJ2-4; D may correspond to TRBD1 or TRBD2 (5 bases each). Trimming took 3 bases from V and 8 from J, leaving 11 bases between them. The CDR3 has 13 residues. CDR1 is KGHSH, CDR2 LQKENI, per germline. The CDR3 here is CASSPRRDDIQYF. In nucleotides, the CDR3 is TGTGCCAGCTCACCTCGAAGGGACGACATTCAGTACTTC.

This rearrangement joins TRBV28 to TRBJ2-7; weak D call: TRBD1 (5 bases). CDR3 length equals 12 residues. The ends were cut back, 4 bases at V and 3 bases at J, with 7 bases in the middle. The germline V gene has CDR1 MDHEN and CDR2 SYDVKM. DNA of the CDR3: TGTGCCAGCAGTTCCACAGGCTACGAGCAGTACTTC. As protein: CASSSTGYEQYF. Drawing the rest from reference TRBV28 and TRBJ2-7, the complete variable domain is DVKVTQSSRYLVKRTGEKVFLECVQDMDHENMFWYRQDPGLGLRLIYFSYDVKMKEKGDIPEGYSVSREKKERFSLILESASTNQTSMYLCASSSTGYEQYFGPGTRLTVT.

About this clone itself: A far larger clone is a single base away, which makes a read error likely. The chain uses TRBV29-1 and TRBJ2-2; TRBD2 aligns across 7 bases. J lost 4 bases, V lost 6 bases, and 14 bases had no gene match. The CDR3 has 16 amino acids. CDR1 and CDR2 (germline): SQVTM, ANQGSEA. CDR3 bases: TGCAGCGTCCCCAGGACTGGCGGGAGCTCCACCGGGGAGCTGTTTTTT. Encoded protein: CSVPRTGGSSTGELFF.

This sequence joins TRBV20-1 and TRBJ1-1; D uncertain. From germline, CDR1 is DFQATT and CDR2 SNEGSKA (reference sequence). The length of the CDR3 is 11 residues. The germline V and J ends were trimmed by 4 bases and 1 base, with 4 bases remaining between them. The CDR3 protein is CSANSNTEAFF. DNA for the CDR3: TGCAGTGCTAATTCGAACACTGAAGCTTTCTTT.

The CDR3 loop is CASSLERVDRAGNTGELFF. CDR3 DNA sequence: TGTGCCAGCAGCTTAGAGAGGGTTGACAGGGCTGGCAACACCGGGGAGCTGTTTTTT. The chain recombines TRBV7-2 with TRBJ2-2, with TRBD1 identical over 7 bases. After removal of 1 base from V and 2 bases from J, the junction contained 13 bases not matched to a gene. The CDR3 runs 19 residues. CDR1 and CDR2 (germline): SGHTA, FQGNSA.

This rearrangement joins TRBV28 to TRBJ2-5; D is possibly TRBD1 or TRBD2 (5 bases each). Germline V lookup: CDR1 MDHEN, CDR2 SYDVKM. The CDR3 runs to 13 residues. V was clipped by 6 bases and J by 1 base, with 9 bases between them. The CDR3 nucleotides read TGTGCCAGCAGACGGGACCCCCAAGAGACCCAGTACTTC. Its translation: CASRRDPQETQYF. Full variable domain (outside the CDR3, taken from reference TRBV28 and TRBJ2-5): DVKVTQSSRYLVKRTGEKVFLECVQDMDHENMFWYRQDPGLGLRLIYFSYDVKMKEKGDIPEGYSVSREKKERFSLILESASTNQTSMYLCASRRDPQETQYFGPGTRLLVL.

This chain links TRBV4-1 with TRBJ2-2; D is perhaps TRBD2 (5 bases). In germline, CDR1 is MGHRA, CDR2 YSYEKL. V shed 4 bases and J shed 4 bases, with 13 bases lying between them. This CDR3 region has 15 residues. The CDR3 DNA reads as TGCGCCAGCAGCCCATGGACTGGACGCACCGGGGAGCTGTTTTTT. Amino acid sequence: CASSPWTGRTGELFF.

This clone was counted only a few times. The CDR3 spells CASSAASRNYEQYF. CDR3 in DNA: TGCGCCAGCAGCGCAGCTAGCCGAAACTACGAGCAGTACTTC. This chain links TRBV5-1 with TRBJ2-5; tentative D call: TRBD2 (5 bases). The last part of the DNA fits TRBJ2-7 better; the J call may be wrong. The CDR3 length is 14 residues. Germline V CDR1 and CDR2: SGHRS, YFSETQ.

The rearrangement joins TRBV11-2 to TRBJ2-1; 9 bases fit TRBD2. After removal of 5 bases from V and 9 bases from J, the junction contained 8 bases not matched to a gene. CDR1 SGHAT and CDR2 FQNNGV come from the germline V gene. The CDR3 length is 14 residues. The CDR3 DNA reads TGTGCCAGCAGCGAGAATAGCGGGAGTGGTGAGCAGTTCTTC. This gives the protein CASSENSGSGEQFF.

About this clone itself: A read error is the likely source, as a far larger clone sits one nucleotide away. The V and J genes are TRBV7-3 and TRBJ2-2, with no clear D. Germline V lookup: CDR1 SGHTA, CDR2 FQGTGA. The V end was cut by 5 bases, the J end by 7 bases, with 8 bases between. CDR3 length equals 12 residues. The CDR3 reads CASSPPVGELFF. CDR3 nucleotide sequence: TGTGCCAGCAGCCCCCCGGTCGGGGAGCTGTTTTTT.

The V call is TRBV5-1, the J call TRBJ1-4, with TRBD1 as a possible D gene (5 bases). This CDR3 spans 18 amino acids. Looked up from germline, CDR1 is SGHRS and CDR2 is YFSETQ. The V gene lost 0 bases and the J gene lost 8 bases, with 23 bases spanning the gap. CDR3 amino acids: CASSLAADSNPLFEKLFF. In DNA, the CDR3 is TGCGCCAGCAGCTTGGCCGCTGACAGTAACCCCCTCTTCGAAAAACTGTTTTTT. Drawing the rest from reference TRBV5-1 and TRBJ1-4, the complete variable domain is KAGVTQTPRYLIKTRGQQVTLSCSPISGHRSVSWYQQTPGQGLQFLFEYFSETQRNKGNFPGRFSGRQFSNSRSEMNVSTLELGDSALYLCASSLAADSNPLFEKLFFGSGTQLSVL.

The chain links TRBV7-8 to TRBJ1-1, with D possibly being TRBD1 (5 bases). V was clipped by 1 base and J by 3 bases, with 15 bases between them. Germline CDR1 is SGHVS and CDR2 is FQNEAQ. CDR3 length: 16 residues. DNA for the CDR3: TGTGCCAGCAGCTTAGGTGCTTCGGGGCGCGACACTGAAGCTTTCTTT. Translating it yields CASSLGASGRDTEAFF.

This clone was detected ten times or more. This chain links TRBV7-2 with TRBJ2-7; weak D call: TRBD1 (5 bases). Germline CDR1 reads SGHTA; CDR2 reads FQGNSA. This CDR3 comprises 15 residues. With 0 bases removed from V and 0 bases from J, the gap between germline ends came to 9 bases. The chain's CDR3 is CASSLAIQGSYEQYF. DNA for the CDR3: TGTGCCAGCAGCTTAGCGATCCAGGGCTCCTACGAGCAGTACTTC.

The V call is TRBV7-9, the J call TRBJ2-7; 7 bases agree with TRBD1. In germline, CDR1 is SEHNR, CDR2 FQNEAQ (reference sequence). J was trimmed by 2 bases and V by 3 bases; bases with no gene match: 7. This CDR3 region has 15 residues. DNA for the CDR3: TGTGCCAGCAGCTTGCGGCTCGGACAGGCCTACGAGCAGTACTTC. It codes for CASSLRLGQAYEQYF.

V gene TRBV27 combines with J gene TRBJ1-3; D unresolved. V lost 2 bases and J lost 6, with 11 bases in between. This CDR3 has 14 residues. The germline gives CDR1 MNHEY, CDR2 SMNVEV (reference sequence). This CDR3 is CASSLNRQANTIYF. The DNA for the CDR3 is TGTGCCAGCAGTTTAAACCGGCAGGCAAACACCATATATTTT.

The rearrangement uses TRBV6-1 and TRBJ1-1, with 7 bases identical to TRBD1. The CDR3 sequence is 13 residues long. Germline lookup yields CDR1 MNHNS and CDR2 SASEGT. The V gene end was trimmed by 6 bases and the J gene end by 4 bases; junction bases not matched to a gene: 5. The CDR3 DNA reads as TGTGCCAGCAGCGCCAGGGGGGGCACTGAAGCTTTCTTT. Protein product: CASSARGGTEAFF.

V and J are TRBV7-2 and TRBJ2-1, with D perhaps matching TRBD1 (6 bases). Deletions cut 3 bases from V and 2 bases from J, with 8 bases between. The CDR3 extends over 14 amino acids. Germline CDR1 and CDR2: SGHTA and FQGNSA. The CDR3: CASSLRQAYNEQFF. CDR3 DNA: TGTGCCAGCAGCTTGAGACAGGCCTACAATGAGCAGTTCTTC. Complete variable domain (other parts from reference TRBV7-2 and TRBJ2-1): GAGVSQSPSNKVTEKGKDVELRCDPISGHTALYWYRQSLGQGLEFLIYFQGNSAPDKSGLPSDRFSAERTGGSVSTLTIQRTQQEDSAVYLCASSLRQAYNEQFFGPGTRLTVL.

The J gene is TRBJ1-5, the V gene TRBV9; D ambiguous. Trimming cost V 7 bases and J 6 bases, with 11 bases left between them. This CDR3 region has 12 residues. The germline gives CDR1 SGDLS, CDR2 YYNGEE. This chain's CDR3 is CASGDFGQPQHF. The DNA for the CDR3 is TGTGCCAGCGGCGATTTCGGTCAGCCCCAGCATTTT.

The genes are TRBV28 and TRBJ2-2; D gene ambiguous. V lost 3 bases and J lost 2, with 4 bases in between. The germline V gene encodes CDR1 MDHEN and CDR2 SYDVKM. CDR3 length: 13 residues. The CDR3 DNA is TGTGCCAGCAGTTTTCCAAACACCGGGGAGCTGTTTTTT. Protein sequence: CASSFPNTGELFF.

J is TRBJ2-1 and V is TRBV5-4; the D gene could be TRBD1 or TRBD2 (5 bases each). The germline gives CDR1 SGHNT, CDR2 YYREEE (reference sequence). V was trimmed by 0 bases and J by 10 bases, leaving 14 bases between them. CDR3 size: 14 residues. Here the CDR3 reads CASSLDQGPGEQFF. CDR3 in DNA: TGTGCCAGCAGCTTGGATCAGGGCCCGGGGGAGCAGTTCTTC.

The genes are TRBV6-5 and TRBJ2-1; TRBD1 or TRBD2 may be the D gene (6 bases each). Germline V CDR1 and CDR2: MNHEY, SVGAGI. V was shortened by 0 bases and J by 5 bases, with 14 bases between the two germline ends. CDR3 length: 16 amino acids. The chain's CDR3 is CASSYSGGRIDNEQFF. The CDR3 DNA reads as TGTGCCAGCAGTTACTCTGGGGGGCGCATCGACAATGAGCAGTTCTTC.

This clone was detected once. This chain links TRBV5-1 with TRBJ1-2; D uncertain. Germline loops: CDR1 SGHRS, CDR2 YFSETQ. V dropped 0 bases and J dropped 1 base, with 4 bases sitting between them. This CDR3 spans 13 amino acids. The CDR3 DNA reads as TGCGCCAGCAGCTTGGGAGTTAACTATGGCTACACCTTC. Protein: CASSLGVNYGYTF.

The chain employs TRBV19 and TRBJ2-1; 7 nucleotides line up with TRBD2. J lost 9 bases, V lost 4 bases, and 9 bases had no gene match. The CDR3 is 14 amino acids. Germline V gene lookup returns CDR1 LNHDA and CDR2 SQIVND (reference sequence). The CDR3 bases are TGTGCCAGTAGTAGTAACGTAGAGCGGGGTGAGCAGTTCTTC. The encoded protein is CASSSNVERGEQFF.

The chain employs TRBV11-1 and TRBJ2-2; maybe TRBD1 (5 bases). Germline CDR1 and CDR2: SGHAT and FQDESV (reference sequence). Trimming shortened V by 5 bases and J by 0 bases, and 19 bases separated the two germline ends. This CDR3 has 18 residues. The CDR3 DNA follows: TGTGCCAGCAGCCCTTGGACATACCGTTACCCGAACACCGGGGAGCTGTTTTTT. Translated: CASSPWTYRYPNTGELFF. The full variable domain, its missing parts supplied by reference TRBV11-1 and TRBJ2-2, is EAEVAQSPRYKITEKSQAVAFWCDPISGHATLYWYRQILGQGPELLVQFQDESVVDDSQLPKDRFSAERLKGVDSTLKIQPAELGDSAMYLCASSPWTYRYPNTGELFFGEGSRLTVL.